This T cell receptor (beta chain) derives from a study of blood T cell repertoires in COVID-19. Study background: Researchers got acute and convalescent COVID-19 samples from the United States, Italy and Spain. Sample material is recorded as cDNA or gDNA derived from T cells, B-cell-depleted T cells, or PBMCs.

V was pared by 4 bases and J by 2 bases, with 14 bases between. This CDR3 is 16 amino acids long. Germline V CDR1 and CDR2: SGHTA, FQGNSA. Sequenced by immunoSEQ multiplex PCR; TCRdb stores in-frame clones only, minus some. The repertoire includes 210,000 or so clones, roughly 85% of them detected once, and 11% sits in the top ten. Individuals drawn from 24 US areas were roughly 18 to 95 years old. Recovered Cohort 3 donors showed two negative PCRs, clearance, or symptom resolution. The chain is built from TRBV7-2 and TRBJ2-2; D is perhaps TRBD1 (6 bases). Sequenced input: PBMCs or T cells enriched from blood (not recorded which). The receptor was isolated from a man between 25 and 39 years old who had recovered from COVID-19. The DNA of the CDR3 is TGTGCCAGCAGCTCCGGGACACAGATCAACACCGGGGAGCTGTTTTTT. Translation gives CASSSGTQINTGELFF.